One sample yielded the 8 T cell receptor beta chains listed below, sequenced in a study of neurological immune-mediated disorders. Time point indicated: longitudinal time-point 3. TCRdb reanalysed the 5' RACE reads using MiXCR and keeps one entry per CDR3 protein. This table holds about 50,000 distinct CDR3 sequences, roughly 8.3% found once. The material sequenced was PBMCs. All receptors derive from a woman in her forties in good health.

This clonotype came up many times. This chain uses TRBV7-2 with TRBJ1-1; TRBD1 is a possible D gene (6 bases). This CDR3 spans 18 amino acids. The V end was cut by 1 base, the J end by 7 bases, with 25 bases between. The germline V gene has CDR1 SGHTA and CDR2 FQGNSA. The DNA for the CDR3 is TGTGCCAGCAGCTTAGGCCGGACAGCCGGTTGGTCTGCGAGTGAAGCTTTCTTT. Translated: CASSLGRTAGWSASEAFF.

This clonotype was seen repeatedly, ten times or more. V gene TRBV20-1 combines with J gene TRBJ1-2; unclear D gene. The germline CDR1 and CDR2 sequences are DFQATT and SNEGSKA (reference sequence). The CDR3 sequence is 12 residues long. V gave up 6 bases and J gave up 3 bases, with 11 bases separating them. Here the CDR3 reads CSAGGRDYGYTF. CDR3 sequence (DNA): TGCAGTGCGGGAGGCAGAGACTATGGCTACACCTTC.

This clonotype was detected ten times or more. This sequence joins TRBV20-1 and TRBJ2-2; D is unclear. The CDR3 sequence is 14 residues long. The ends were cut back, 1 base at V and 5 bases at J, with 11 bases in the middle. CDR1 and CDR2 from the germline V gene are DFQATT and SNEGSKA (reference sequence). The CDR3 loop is CSARVMRGTGELFF. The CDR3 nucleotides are TGCAGTGCTAGAGTAATGAGAGGAACCGGGGAGCTGTTTTTT.

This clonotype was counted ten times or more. The CDR3 region is CASSVGGRGFVSGANVLTF. The CDR3 DNA reads TGTGCCAGCAGCGTAGGCGGCAGGGGGTTTGTATCTGGGGCCAACGTCCTGACTTTC. The V and J genes are TRBV9 and TRBJ2-6; 7 bases line up with TRBD1. Looked up from germline, CDR1 is SGDLS and CDR2 is YYNGEE. This CDR3 region has 19 residues. J was trimmed by 1 base and V by 0 bases; bases with no gene match: 10.

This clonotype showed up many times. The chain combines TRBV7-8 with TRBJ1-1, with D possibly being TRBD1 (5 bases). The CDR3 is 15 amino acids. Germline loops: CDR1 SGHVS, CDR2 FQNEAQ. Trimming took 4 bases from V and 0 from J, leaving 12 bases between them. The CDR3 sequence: CASSSTARLNTEAFF. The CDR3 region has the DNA TGTGCCAGCAGCTCGACAGCGAGACTGAACACTGAAGCTTTCTTT.

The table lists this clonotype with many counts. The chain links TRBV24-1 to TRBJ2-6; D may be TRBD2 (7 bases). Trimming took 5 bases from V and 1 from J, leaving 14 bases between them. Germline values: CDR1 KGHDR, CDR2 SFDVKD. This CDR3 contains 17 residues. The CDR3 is CATSGVGGASGANVLTF. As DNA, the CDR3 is TGTGCCACCAGTGGGGTAGGGGGGGCATCTGGGGCCAACGTCCTGACTTTC.

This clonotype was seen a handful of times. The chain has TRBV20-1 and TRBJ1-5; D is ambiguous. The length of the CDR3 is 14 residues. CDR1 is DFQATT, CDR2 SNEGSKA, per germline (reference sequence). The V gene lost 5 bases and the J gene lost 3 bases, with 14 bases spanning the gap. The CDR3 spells CSASARRINQPQHF. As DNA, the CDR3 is TGCAGTGCTTCTGCCCGGCGTATCAATCAGCCCCAGCATTTT.

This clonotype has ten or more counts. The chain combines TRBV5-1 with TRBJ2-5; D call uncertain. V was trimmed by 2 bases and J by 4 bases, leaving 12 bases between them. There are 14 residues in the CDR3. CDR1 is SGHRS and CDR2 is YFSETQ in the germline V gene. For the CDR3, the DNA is TGCGCCAGCAGCTTTTGGGGATCAGGAGAGACCCAGTACTTC. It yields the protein CASSFWGSGETQYF.